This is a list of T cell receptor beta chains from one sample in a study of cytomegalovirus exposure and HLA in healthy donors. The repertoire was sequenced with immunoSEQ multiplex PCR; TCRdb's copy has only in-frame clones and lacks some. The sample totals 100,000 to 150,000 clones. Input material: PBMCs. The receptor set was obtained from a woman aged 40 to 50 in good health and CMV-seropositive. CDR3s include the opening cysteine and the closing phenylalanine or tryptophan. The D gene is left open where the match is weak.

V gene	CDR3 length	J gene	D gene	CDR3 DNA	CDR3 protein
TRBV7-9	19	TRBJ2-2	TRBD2	TGTGCCAGCAGCTTCTCGGGACTAGCGGGACGGCTAGGCACCGGGGAGCTGTTTTTT	CASSFSGLAGRLGTGELFF
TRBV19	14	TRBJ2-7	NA	TGTGCCAGTAGTATAGGTTTAGGGGCCTACGAGCAGTACTTC	CASSIGLGAYEQYF
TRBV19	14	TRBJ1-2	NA	TGTGCCAGTAGAGTTGGCAGCGATTTTATGGGCTACACCTTC	CASRVGSDFMGYTF
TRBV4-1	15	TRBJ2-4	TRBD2	TGCGCCAGCAGCCAAGACGGCGGGAGGGCCAACATTCAGTACTTC	CASSQDGGRANIQYF
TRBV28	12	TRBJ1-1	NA	TGTGCCAGCACGCGGGGGTTCACTGAAGCTTTCTTT	CASTRGFTEAFF
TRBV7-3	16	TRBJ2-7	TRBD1	TGTGCCAGCAGCTTAACCGGGGGACAGGTATCCTACGAGCAGTACTTC	CASSLTGGQVSYEQYF
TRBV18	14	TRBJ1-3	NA	TGTGCCAGCTCACCGAAGGCGGATGGAAACACCATATATTTT	CASSPKADGNTIYF
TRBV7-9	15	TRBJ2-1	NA	TGTGCCAGCAGCTTAATGAGGGATCCTTACAATGAGCAGTTCTTC	CASSLMRDPYNEQFF
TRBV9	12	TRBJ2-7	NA	TGTGCCAGCAGCATTAGCACAGGCGAGCAGTACTTC	CASSISTGEQYF
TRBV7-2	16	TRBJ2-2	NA	TGTGCCAGCAGCTTATCCCTAGCGCTTATCACCGGGGAGCTGTTTTTT	CASSLSLALITGELFF
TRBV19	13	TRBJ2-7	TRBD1	TGTGCCAGTAGTGATGGACAGGCCTACGAGCAGTACTTC	CASSDGQAYEQYF
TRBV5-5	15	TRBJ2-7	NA	TGTGCCAGCAGCTTGGCCCAGGGAGGAGGATACGAGCAGTACTTC	CASSLAQGGGYEQYF
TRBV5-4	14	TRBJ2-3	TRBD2	TGTGCCAGCAGATCTGATAGCGGGAGGGATACGCAGTATTTT	CASRSDSGRDTQYF
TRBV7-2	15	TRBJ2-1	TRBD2	TGTGCCAGCAGCGCCGGACTAGCGTTCTACAATGAGCAGTTCTTC	CASSAGLAFYNEQFF
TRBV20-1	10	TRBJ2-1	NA	TGCAGCTCCTCCTACAATGAGCAGTTCTTC	CSSSYNEQFF
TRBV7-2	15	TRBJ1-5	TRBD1	TGTGCCAGCAGCTTTGTACAGGGGGAGGGTCAGCCCCAGCATTTT	CASSFVQGEGQPQHF
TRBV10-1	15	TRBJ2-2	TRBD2	TGCGCCAGCAGTGAGGTCCGGGAGGATACCGGGGAGCTGTTTTTT	CASSEVREDTGELFF
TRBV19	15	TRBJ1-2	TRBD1	TGTGCCAGTAGCAAACAGGGGGACTATAACTATGGCTACACCTTC	CASSKQGDYNYGYTF
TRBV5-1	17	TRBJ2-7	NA	TGCGCCAGCAGCTCCTTTGGGGGACAAGTCGGCACCTACGAGCAGTACTTC	CASSSFGGQVGTYEQYF
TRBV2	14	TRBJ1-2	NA	TGTGCCAGCAGGGACATAACAGGGCCCTATGGCTACACCTTC	CASRDITGPYGYTF
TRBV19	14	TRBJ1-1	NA	TGTGCCACCAAGGCGGGGCTTTCGAACACTGAAGCTTTCTTT	CATKAGLSNTEAFF
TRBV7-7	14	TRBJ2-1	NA	TGTGCCAGCAGCTTAGGGGTAGGGGGAAATGAGCAGTTCTTC	CASSLGVGGNEQFF
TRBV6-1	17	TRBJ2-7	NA	TGTGCCAGCAGTGAATTGATGAGGGCAGGCAATTCCTACGAGCAGTACTTC	CASSELMRAGNSYEQYF
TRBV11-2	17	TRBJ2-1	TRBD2	TGTGCCAGCAGCTTAGTAGGTAGCGGGGGCGTGGGGAATGAGCAGTTCTTC	CASSLVGSGGVGNEQFF
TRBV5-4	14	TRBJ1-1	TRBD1	TGTGCCAGCACCCGAGGGACAGGCAACACTGAAGCTTTCTTT	CASTRGTGNTEAFF
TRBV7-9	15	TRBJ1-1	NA	TGTGCCAGCAGCTTAGAACTGGGGCCGAACACTGAAGCTTTCTTT	CASSLELGPNTEAFF
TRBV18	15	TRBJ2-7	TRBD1	TGTGCCAGCTCACGAGGGACAGGCTTGAGAGACGAGCAGTACTTC	CASSRGTGLRDEQYF
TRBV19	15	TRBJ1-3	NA	TGTGCCTCTAGGGGAGGGAAGGCTTCCGGAAACACCATATATTTT	CASRGGKASGNTIYF
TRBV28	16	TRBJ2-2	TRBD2	TGTGCCAGCAGCCCTTGGACTAGCGGGAGGGCCGGGGAGCTGTTTTTT	CASSPWTSGRAGELFF